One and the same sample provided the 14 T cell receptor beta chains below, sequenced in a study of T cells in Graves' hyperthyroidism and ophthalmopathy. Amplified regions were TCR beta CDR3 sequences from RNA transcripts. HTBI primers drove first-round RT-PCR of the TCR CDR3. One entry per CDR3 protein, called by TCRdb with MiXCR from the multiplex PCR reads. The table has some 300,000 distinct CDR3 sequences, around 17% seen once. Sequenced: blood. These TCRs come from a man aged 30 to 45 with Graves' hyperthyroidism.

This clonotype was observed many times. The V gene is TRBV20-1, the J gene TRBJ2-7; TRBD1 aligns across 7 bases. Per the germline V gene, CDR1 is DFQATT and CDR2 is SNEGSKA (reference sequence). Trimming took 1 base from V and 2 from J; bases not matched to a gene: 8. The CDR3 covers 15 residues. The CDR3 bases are TGCAGTGCTAGAGGCCGGACAGGCGACGCCTACGAGCAGTACTTC. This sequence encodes CSARGRTGDAYEQYF.

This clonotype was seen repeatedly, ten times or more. CDR3 DNA sequence: TGTGCCAGCAGCTTGCCGGGAGTCAATGAGCAGTTCTTC. Its protein product is CASSLPGVNEQFF. This chain connects TRBV11-3 to TRBJ2-1, with D possibly TRBD2 on 6 matching bases. The CDR3 spans 13 residues. CDR1 and CDR2 (germline): SGHNT, YENEEA. V lost 3 bases to trimming and J lost 6 bases, with 9 bases between them.

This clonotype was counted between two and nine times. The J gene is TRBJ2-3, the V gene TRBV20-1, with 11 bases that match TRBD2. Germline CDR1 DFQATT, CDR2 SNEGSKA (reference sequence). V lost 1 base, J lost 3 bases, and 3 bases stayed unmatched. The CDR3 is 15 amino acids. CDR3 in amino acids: CSARALAGGTDTQYF. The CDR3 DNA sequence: TGCAGTGCTAGAGCTTTAGCGGGAGGGACAGATACGCAGTATTTT.

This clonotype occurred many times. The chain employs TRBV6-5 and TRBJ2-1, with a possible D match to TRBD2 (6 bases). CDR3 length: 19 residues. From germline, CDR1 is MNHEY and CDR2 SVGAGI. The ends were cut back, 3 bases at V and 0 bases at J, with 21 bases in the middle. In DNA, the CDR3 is TGTGCCAGCAGTTATCTTTGGTCCAGCGGGTTTAGCTCCTACAATGAGCAGTTCTTC. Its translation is CASSYLWSSGFSSYNEQFF.

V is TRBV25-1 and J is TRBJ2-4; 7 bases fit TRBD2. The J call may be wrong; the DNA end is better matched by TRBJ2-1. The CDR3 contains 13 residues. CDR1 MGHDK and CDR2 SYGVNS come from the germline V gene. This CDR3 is CASSEALADIQFF. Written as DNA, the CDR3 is TGTGCCAGCAGTGAAGCCCTAGCGGACATTCAGTTCTTC.

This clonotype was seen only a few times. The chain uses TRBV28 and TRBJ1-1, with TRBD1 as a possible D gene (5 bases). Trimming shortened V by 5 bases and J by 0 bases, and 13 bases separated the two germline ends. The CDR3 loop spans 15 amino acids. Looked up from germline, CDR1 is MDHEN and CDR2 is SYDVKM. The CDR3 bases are TGTGCCAGCAGTCCTCCGACAGTGATGAACACTGAAGCTTTCTTT. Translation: CASSPPTVMNTEAFF. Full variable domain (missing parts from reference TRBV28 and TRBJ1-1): DVKVTQSSRYLVKRTGEKVFLECVQDMDHENMFWYRQDPGLGLRLIYFSYDVKMKEKGDIPEGYSVSREKKERFSLILESASTNQTSMYLCASSPPTVMNTEAFFGQGTRLTVV.

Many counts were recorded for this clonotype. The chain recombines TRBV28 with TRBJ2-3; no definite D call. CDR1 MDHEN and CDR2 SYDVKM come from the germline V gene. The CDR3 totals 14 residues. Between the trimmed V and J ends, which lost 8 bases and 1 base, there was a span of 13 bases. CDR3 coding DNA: TGTGCCAGCGTGGGTTCTGGCGGCACAGATACGCAGTATTTT. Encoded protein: CASVGSGGTDTQYF.

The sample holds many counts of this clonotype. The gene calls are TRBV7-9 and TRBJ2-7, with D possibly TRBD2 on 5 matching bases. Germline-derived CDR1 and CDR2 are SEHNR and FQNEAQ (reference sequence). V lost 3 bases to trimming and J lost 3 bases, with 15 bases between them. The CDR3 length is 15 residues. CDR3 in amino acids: CASSFRRGLHYEQYF. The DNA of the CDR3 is TGTGCCAGCAGCTTCAGACGCGGGCTTCACTACGAGCAGTACTTC.

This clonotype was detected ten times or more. CDR3 bases: TGTGCCAGCAGCTCTTTTCGCGAGGTAGCGGGAGGCGGCACTTCAGATACGCAGTATTTT. Residues: CASSSFREVAGGGTSDTQYF. The chain joins TRBV11-2 to TRBJ2-3, with 10 bases that match TRBD2. Germline CDR1 is SGHAT and CDR2 is FQNNGV. The CDR3 has 20 residues. J gave up 4 bases and V 4 bases, and 20 bases lay outside the gene matches.

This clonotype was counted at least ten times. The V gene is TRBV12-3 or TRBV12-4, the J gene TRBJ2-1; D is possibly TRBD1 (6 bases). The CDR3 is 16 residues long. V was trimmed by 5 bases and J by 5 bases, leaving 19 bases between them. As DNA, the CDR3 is TGTGCCAGCAGTCCACGCCGGGACATCGCACACAATGAGCAGTTCTTC. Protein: CASSPRRDIAHNEQFF.

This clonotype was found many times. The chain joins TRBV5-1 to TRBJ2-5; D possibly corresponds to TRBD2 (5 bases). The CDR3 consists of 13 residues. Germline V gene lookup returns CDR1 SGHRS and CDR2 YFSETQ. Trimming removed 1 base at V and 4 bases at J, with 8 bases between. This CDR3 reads CASSLRLRETQYF. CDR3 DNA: TGCGCCAGCAGCTTGCGACTACGAGAGACCCAGTACTTC. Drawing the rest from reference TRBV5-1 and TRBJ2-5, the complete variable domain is KAGVTQTPRYLIKTRGQQVTLSCSPISGHRSVSWYQQTPGQGLQFLFEYFSETQRNKGNFPGRFSGRQFSNSRSEMNVSTLELGDSALYLCASSLRLRETQYFGPGTRLLVL.

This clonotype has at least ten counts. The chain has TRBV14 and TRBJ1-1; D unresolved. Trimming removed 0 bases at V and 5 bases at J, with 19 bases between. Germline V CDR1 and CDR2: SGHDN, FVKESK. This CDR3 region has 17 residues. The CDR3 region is CASSQDRGGWSRTEAFF. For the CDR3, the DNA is TGTGCCAGCAGCCAAGATCGAGGAGGGTGGAGTCGAACTGAAGCTTTCTTT.

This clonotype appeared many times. Here the CDR3 DNA reads TGTGCCAGCAGCTTCTCGGGACAGCTGTACAATGAGCAGTTCTTC. Translated, it gives CASSFSGQLYNEQFF. The chain has TRBV5-5 and TRBJ2-1; 7 bases are a match to TRBD1. In germline, CDR1 is SGHKS, CDR2 YYEKEE (reference sequence). V trimming: 2 bases; J trimming: 4 bases; junction bases outside the gene matches: 6. CDR3 length: 15 amino acids. Together with reference TRBV5-5 and TRBJ2-1, the CDR3 gives the full variable domain: DAGVTQSPTHLIKTRGQQVTLRCSPISGHKSVSWYQQVLGQGPQFIFQYYEKEERGRGNFPDRFSARQFPNYSSELNVNALLLGDSALYLCASSFSGQLYNEQFFGPGTRLTVL.

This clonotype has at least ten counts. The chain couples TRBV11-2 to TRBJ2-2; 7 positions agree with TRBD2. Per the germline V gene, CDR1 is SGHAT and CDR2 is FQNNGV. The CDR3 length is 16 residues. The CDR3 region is CATSPAGTTPTGELFF. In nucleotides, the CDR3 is TGTGCAACATCCCCCGCCGGGACTACTCCCACCGGGGAGCTGTTTTTT.